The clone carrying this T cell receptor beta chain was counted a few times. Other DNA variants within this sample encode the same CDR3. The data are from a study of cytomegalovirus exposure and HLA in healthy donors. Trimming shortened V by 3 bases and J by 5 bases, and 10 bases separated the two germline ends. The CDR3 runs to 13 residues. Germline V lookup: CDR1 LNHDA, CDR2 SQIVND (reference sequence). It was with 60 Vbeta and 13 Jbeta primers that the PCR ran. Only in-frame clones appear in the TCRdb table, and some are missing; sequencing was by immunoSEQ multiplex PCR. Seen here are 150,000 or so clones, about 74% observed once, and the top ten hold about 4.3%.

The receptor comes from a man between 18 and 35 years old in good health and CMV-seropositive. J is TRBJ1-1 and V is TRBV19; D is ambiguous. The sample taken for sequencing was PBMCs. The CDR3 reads CASSMAGDTEAFF. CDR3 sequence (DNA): TGTGCCAGTAGTATGGCAGGTGATACTGAAGCTTTCTTT.